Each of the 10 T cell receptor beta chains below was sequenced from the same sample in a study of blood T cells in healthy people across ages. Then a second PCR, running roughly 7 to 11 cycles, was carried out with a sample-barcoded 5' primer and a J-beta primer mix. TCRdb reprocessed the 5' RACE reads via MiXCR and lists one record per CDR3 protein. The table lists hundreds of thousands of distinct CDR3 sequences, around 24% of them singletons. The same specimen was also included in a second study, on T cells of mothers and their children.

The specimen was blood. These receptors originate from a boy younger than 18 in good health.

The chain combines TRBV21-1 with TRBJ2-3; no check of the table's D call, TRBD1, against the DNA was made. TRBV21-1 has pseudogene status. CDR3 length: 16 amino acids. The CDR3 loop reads CASSTNRTKSTDTQYF. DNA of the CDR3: TGTGCCAGCAGCACTAACAGGACGAAGAGCACAGATACGCAGTATTTT.

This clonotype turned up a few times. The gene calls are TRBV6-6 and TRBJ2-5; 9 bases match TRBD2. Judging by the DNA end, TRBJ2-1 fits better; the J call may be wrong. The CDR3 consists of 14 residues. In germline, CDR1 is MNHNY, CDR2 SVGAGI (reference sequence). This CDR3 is CASGREGLFGEQFF. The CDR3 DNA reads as TGTGCCAGCGGGCGGGAGGGCCTGTTCGGTGAGCAGTTCTTC.

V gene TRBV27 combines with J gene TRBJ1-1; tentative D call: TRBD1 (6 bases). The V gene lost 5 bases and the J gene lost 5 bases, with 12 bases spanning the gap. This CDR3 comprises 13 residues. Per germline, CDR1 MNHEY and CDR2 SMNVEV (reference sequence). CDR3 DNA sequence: TGTGCCAGCAGTCTACAGGGTAAGACTGAAGCTTTCTTT. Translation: CASSLQGKTEAFF.

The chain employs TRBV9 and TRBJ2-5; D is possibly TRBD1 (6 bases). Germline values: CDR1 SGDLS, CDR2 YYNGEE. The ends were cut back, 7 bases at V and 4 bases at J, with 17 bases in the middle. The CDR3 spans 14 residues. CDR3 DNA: TGTGCCAGCGCATGGTCAGGGGATGGAGAGACCCAGTACTTC. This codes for CASAWSGDGETQYF.

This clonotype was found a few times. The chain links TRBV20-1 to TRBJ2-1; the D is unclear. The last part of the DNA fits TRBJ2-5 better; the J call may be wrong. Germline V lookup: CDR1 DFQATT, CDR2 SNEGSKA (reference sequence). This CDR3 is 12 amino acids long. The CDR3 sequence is CSAVRGFGNQYF. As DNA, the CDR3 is TGCAGTGCCGTACGTGGCTTCGGCAACCAGTACTTC.

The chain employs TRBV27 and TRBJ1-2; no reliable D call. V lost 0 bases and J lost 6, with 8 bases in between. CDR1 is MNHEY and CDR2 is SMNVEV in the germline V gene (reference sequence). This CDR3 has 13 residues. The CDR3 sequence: CASSLSGRNGYTF. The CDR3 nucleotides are TGTGCCAGCAGTTTATCGGGGAGGAATGGCTACACCTTC.

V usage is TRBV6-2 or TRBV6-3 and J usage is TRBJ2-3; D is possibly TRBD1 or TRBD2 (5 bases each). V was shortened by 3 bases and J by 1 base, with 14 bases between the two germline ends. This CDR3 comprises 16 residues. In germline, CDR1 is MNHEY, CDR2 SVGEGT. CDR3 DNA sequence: TGTGCCAGCAGTTATGGGACGGGCAGGGGCACAGATACGCAGTATTTT. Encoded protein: CASSYGTGRGTDTQYF.

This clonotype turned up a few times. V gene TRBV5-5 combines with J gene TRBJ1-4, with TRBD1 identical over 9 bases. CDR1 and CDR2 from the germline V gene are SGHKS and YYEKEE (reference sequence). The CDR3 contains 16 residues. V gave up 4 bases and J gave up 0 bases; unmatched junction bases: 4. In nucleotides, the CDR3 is TGTGCCAGCAGCAAGGACAGGGGATCAACTAATGAAAAACTGTTTTTT. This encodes CASSKDRGSTNEKLFF.

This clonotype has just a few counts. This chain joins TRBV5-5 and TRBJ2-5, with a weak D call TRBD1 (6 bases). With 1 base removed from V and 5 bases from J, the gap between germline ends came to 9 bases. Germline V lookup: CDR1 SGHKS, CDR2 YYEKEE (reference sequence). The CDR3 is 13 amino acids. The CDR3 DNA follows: TGTGCCAGCAGCTTGAACCAGGGGGAGACCCAGTACTTC. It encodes CASSLNQGETQYF.

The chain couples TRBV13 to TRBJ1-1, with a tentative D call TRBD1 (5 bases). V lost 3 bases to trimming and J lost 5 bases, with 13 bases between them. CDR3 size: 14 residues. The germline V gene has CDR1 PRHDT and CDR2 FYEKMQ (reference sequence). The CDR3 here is CASSFGGIGTEAFF. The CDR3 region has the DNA TGTGCCAGCAGCTTTGGGGGGATAGGGACTGAAGCTTTCTTT.